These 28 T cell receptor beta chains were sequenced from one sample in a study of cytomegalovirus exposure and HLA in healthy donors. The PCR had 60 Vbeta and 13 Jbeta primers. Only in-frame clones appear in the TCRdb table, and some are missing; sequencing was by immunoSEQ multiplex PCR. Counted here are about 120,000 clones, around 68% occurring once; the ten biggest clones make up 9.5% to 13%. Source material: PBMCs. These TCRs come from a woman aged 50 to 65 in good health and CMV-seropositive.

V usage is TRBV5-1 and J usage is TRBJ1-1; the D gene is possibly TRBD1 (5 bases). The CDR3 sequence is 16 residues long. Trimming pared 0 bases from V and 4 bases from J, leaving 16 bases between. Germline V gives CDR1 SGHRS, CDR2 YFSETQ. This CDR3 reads CASSLGGGVESTEAFF. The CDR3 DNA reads TGCGCCAGCAGCTTGGGGGGAGGGGTGGAAAGCACTGAAGCTTTCTTT.

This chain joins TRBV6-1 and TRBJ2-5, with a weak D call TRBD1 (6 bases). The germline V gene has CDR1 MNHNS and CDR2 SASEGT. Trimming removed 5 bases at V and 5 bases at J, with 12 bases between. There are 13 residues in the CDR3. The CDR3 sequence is CASSLTGSETQYF. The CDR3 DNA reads TGTGCCAGCAGTTTAACAGGGTCGGAGACCCAGTACTTC.

The CDR3 DNA reads as TGTGCCAGCAGCTTAGCGGTAGGGGTCACCGGGGAGCTGTTTTTT. This translates into CASSLAVGVTGELFF. This chain joins TRBV7-6 and TRBJ2-2; D might be TRBD1 (5 bases). The V end was cut by 0 bases, the J end by 4 bases, with 9 bases between. There are 15 residues in the CDR3. Germline V gene sequence: CDR1 SGHVS, CDR2 FNYEAQ.

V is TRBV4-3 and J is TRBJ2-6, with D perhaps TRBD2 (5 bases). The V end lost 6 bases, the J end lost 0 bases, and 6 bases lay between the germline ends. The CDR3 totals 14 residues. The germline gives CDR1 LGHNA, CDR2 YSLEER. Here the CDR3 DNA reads TGCGCCAGCAGTAGCGACTCTGGGGCCAACGTCCTGACTTTC. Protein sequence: CASSSDSGANVLTF.

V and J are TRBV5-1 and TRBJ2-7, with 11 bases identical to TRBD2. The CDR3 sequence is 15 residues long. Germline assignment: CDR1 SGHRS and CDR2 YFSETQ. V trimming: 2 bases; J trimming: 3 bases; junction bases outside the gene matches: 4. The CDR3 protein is CASSLPGTSGYEQYF. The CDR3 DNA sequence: TGCGCCAGCAGCTTACCCGGGACTAGCGGCTACGAGCAGTACTTC.

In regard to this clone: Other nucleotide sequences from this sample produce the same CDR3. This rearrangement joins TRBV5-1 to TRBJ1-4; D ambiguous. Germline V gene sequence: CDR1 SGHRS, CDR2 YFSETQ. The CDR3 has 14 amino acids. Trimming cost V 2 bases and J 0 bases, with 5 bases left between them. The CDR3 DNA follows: TGCGCCAGCAGCTTAGCCACAACTAATGAAAAACTGTTTTTT. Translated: CASSLATTNEKLFF.

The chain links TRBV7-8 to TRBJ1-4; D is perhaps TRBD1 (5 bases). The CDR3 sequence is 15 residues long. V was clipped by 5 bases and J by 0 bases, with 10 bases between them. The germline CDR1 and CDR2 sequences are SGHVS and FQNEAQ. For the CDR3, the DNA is TGTGCCAGCAGCCCGGGGGGTGCAACTAATGAAAAACTGTTTTTT. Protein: CASSPGGATNEKLFF. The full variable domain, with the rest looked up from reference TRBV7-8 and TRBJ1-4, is GAGVSQSPRYKVAKRGQDVALRCDPISGHVSLFWYQQALGQGPEFLTYFQNEAQLDKSGLPSDRFFAERPEGSVSTLKIQRTQQEDSAVYLCASSPGGATNEKLFFGSGTQLSVL.

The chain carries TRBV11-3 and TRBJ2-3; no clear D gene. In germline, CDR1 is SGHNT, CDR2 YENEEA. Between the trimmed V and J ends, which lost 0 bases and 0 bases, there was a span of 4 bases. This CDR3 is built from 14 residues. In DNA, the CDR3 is TGTGCCAGCAGCTTAGATCCTAGCACAGATACGCAGTATTTT. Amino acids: CASSLDPSTDTQYF.

The CDR3 coding sequence is TGTGCCAGCAGTCCGGGACAGGGGTCCTATGGCTACACCTTC. Amino acid sequence: CASSPGQGSYGYTF. The chain joins TRBV6-5 to TRBJ1-2; 10 nucleotides align to TRBD1. Germline-derived CDR1 and CDR2 are MNHEY and SVGAGI. CDR3 size: 14 residues. J lost 4 bases, V lost 5 bases, and 4 bases had no gene match.

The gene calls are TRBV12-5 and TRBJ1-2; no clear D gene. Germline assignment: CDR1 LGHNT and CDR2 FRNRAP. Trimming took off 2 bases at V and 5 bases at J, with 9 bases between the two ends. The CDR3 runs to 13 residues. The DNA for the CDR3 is TGTGCTAGTGGTTTGAAGGAGAATTATGGCTACACCTTC. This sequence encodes CASGLKENYGYTF.

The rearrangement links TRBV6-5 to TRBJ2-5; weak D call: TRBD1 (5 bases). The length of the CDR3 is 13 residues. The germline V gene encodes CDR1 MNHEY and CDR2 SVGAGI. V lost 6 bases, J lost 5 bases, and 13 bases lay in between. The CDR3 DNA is TGTGCCAGCAGATTTCAGGGTTCGGAGACCCAGTACTTC. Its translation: CASRFQGSETQYF.

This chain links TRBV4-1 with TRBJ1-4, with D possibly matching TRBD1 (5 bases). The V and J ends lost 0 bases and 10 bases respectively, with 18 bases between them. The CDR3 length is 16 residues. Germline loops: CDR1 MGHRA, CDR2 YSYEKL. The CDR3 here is CASSQDTTVRIGKLFF. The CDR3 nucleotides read TGCGCCAGCAGCCAAGATACGACAGTTAGGATCGGAAAACTGTTTTTT.

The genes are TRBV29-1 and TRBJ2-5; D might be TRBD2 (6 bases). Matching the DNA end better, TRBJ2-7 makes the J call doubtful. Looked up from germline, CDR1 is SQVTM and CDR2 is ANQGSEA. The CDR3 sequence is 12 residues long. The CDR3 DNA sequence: TGCAGCGTTGTCGCGGGATCCTACGAGCAGTACTTC. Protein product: CSVVAGSYEQYF.

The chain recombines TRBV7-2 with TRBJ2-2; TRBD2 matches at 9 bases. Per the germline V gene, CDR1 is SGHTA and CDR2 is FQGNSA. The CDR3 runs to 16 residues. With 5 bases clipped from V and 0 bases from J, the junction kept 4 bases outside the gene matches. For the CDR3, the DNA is TGTGCCAGCAGCCTTAGCGGGGGTACGAACACCGGGGAGCTGTTTTTT. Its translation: CASSLSGGTNTGELFF.

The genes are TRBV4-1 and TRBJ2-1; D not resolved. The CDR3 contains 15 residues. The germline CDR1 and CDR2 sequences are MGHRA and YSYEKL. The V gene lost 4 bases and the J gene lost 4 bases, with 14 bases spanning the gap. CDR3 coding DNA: TGCGCCAGCAGCCGCCCGGGTGAAGTATACAATGAGCAGTTCTTC. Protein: CASSRPGEVYNEQFF.

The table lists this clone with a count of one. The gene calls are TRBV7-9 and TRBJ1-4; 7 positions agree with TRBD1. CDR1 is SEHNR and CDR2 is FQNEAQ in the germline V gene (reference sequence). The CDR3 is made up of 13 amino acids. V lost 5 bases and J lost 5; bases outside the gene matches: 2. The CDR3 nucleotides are TGTGCCAGCAGCCCGGGACAGAATGAAAAACTGTTTTTT. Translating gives CASSPGQNEKLFF.

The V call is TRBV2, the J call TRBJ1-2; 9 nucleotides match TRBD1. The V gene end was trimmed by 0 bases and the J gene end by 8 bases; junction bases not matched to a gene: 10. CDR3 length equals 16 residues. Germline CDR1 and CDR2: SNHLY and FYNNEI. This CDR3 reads CASSEAYLGTGNGYTF. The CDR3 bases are TGTGCCAGCAGTGAAGCGTATTTAGGGACAGGGAACGGCTACACCTTC. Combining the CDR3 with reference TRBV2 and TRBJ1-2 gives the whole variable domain EPEVTQTPSHQVTQMGQEVILRCVPISNHLYFYWYRQILGQKVEFLVSFYNNEISEKSEIFDDQFSVERPDGSNFTLKIRSTKLEDSAMYFCASSEAYLGTGNGYTFGSGTRLTVV.

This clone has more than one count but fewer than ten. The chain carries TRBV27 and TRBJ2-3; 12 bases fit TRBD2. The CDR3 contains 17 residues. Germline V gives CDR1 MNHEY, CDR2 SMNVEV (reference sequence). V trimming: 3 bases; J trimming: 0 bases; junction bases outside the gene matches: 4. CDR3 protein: CASSFLGLAGSTDTQYF. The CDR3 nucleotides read TGTGCCAGCAGTTTCCTCGGACTAGCGGGAAGCACAGATACGCAGTATTTT.

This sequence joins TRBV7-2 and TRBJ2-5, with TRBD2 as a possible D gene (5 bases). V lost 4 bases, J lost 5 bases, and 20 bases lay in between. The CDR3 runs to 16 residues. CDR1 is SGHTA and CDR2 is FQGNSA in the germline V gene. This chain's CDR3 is CASSSTAGVTGETQYF. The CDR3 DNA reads TGTGCCAGCAGCTCCACCGCCGGGGTAACTGGCGAGACCCAGTACTTC.

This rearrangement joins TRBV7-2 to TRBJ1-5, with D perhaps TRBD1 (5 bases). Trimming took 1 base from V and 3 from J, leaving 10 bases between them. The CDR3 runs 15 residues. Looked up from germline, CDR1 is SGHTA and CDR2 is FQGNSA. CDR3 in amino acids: CASSLVAGPNQPQHF. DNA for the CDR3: TGTGCCAGCAGCTTAGTTGCGGGGCCCAATCAGCCCCAGCATTTT.

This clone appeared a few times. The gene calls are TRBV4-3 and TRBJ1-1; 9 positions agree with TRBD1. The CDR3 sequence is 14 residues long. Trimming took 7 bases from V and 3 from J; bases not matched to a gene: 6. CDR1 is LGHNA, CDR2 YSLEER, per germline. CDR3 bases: TGCGCCAGCACCCGGGGACAGGGCTACACTGAAGCTTTCTTT. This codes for CASTRGQGYTEAFF.

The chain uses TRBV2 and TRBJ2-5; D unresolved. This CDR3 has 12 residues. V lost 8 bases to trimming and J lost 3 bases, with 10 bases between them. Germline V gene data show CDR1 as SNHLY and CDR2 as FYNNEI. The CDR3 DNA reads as TGTGCCAGCTCCTCGCAGAAAGAGACCCAGTACTTC. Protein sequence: CASSSQKETQYF. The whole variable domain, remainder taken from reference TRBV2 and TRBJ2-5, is EPEVTQTPSHQVTQMGQEVILRCVPISNHLYFYWYRQILGQKVEFLVSFYNNEISEKSEIFDDQFSVERPDGSNFTLKIRSTKLEDSAMYFCASSSQKETQYFGPGTRLLVL.

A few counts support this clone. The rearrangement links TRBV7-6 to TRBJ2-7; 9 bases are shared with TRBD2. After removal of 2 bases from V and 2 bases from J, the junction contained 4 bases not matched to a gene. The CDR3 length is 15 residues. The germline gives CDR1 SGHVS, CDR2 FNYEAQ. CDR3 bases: TGTGCCAGCAGCTTAATAGCGGGGGATACCTACGAGCAGTACTTC. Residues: CASSLIAGDTYEQYF.

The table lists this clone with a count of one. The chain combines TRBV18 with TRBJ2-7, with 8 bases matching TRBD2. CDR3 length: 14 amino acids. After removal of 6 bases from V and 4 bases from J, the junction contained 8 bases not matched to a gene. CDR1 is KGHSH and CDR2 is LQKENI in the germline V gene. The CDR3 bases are TGTGCCAGCTCTCAGATAAGCGGGGGATACGAGCAGTACTTC. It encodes CASSQISGGYEQYF.

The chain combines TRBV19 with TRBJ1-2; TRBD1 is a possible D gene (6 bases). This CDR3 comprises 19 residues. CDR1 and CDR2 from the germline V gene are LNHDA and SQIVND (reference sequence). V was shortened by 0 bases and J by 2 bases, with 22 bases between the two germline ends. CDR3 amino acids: CASSIDPTRTGRENYGYTF. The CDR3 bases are TGTGCCAGTAGTATAGACCCGACCAGAACAGGGCGCGAGAACTATGGCTACACCTTC.

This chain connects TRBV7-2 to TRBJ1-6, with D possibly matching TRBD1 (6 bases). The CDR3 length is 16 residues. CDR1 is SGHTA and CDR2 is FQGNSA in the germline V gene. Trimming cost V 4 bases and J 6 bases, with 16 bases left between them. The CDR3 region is CASSWGQGTTNSPLHF. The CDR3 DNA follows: TGTGCCAGCAGCTGGGGACAAGGGACAACTAATTCACCCCTCCACTTT. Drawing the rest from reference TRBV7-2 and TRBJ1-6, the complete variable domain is GAGVSQSPSNKVTEKGKDVELRCDPISGHTALYWYRQSLGQGLEFLIYFQGNSAPDKSGLPSDRFSAERTGGSVSTLTIQRTQQEDSAVYLCASSWGQGTTNSPLHFGNGTRLTVT.

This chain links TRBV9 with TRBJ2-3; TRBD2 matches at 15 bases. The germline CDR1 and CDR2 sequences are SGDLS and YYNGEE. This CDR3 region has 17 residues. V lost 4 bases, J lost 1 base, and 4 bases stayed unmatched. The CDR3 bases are TGTGCCAGCAGCCCCGGGACTAGCGGGAGGCGCACAGATACGCAGTATTTT. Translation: CASSPGTSGRRTDTQYF.

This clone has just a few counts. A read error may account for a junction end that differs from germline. The CDR3 DNA is TGTGCCAGCAGCCTAGCGGGGCATAACACAGATACGCAGTATTTT. This sequence encodes CASSLAGHNTDTQYF. The chain carries TRBV7-2 and TRBJ2-3, with 9 bases lining up with TRBD2. CDR1 is SGHTA, CDR2 FQGNSA, per germline. The CDR3 covers 15 residues.